This is a list of T cell receptor beta chains from one sample in a study of cytomegalovirus exposure and HLA in healthy donors. Clones were sequenced by immunoSEQ multiplex PCR, and TCRdb holds only the in-frame ones, with some missing. The sample has about 56,000 clones, 93% seen once. Sequenced: PBMCs. The source of these receptors is a woman aged 18-29 years in good health and CMV-seropositive. The conserved cysteine and the conserved F or W are not part of the CDR3 here.

j_call,v_call,cdr3_aa
TRBJ2-1,TRBV7-6,ASSLDGGRNEQF
TRBJ1-3,TRBV7-6,ASSLSRQGGGGNTIY
TRBJ1-1,TRBV6-6,ASMGPGMNTEAF
TRBJ1-5,TRBV19,ASSDREREPQH
TRBJ2-2,TRBV5-5,ASTPKGQLPSTNTGELF
TRBJ2-7,TRBV10-3,AISEGGKPYEQY
TRBJ2-1,TRBV27,ASSRIPSLGGASYNEQF
TRBJ1-2,TRBV28,ASSLGGSGYGYT
TRBJ2-7,TRBV28,ASLDRAYEQY
TRBJ2-7,TRBV7-9,ASSLQGSDEQY
TRBJ2-3,TRBV5-1,ASSLQPSTDTQY
TRBJ2-3,TRBV6-1,ASSEPVGQGTDTQY
TRBJ2-5,TRBV7-9,ASSSYQETQY
TRBJ2-7,TRBV5-1,ASSLDFGSYEQY
TRBJ1-2,TRBV15,ATSRGAGGYT
TRBJ2-5,TRBV5-4,ASSLESRRGGETQY
TRBJ1-1,TRBV14,ASKKQEGTEAF
TRBJ1-1,TRBV6-5,ASSYGHTEAF
TRBJ2-1,TRBV5-1,ASSLEGQVYNEQF
TRBJ2-1,TRBV7-9,ASSSRQIPYNEQF
TRBJ2-2,TRBV21-1,ASYTTGGRVYTGELF
TRBJ2-1,TRBV7-8,ASSARRGGYNEQF
TRBJ2-1,TRBV20-1,SASVRGQF
TRBJ2-1,TRBV7-9,ASSQLISTGTGQYEQF